This T cell receptor beta chain was recovered during a study of T-cell reconstitution after alpha-beta-depleted transplantation in children listed by TCRdb under 2016. For context, the study as a whole: Using TCR repertoire profiling, the study quantitatively followed how T-cell immune reconstitution unfolded in children after TCRalphabeta/CD19-depleted allogeneic hematopoietic cell transplantation.

This clonotype was recorded at least ten times. What antigen it recognizes has not been identified. Base quality data are lacking; no much larger clone is found one base away. The library was produced with PCR. Instrument used: Illumina HiSeq 2500. TCR libraries were prepared with molecular barcoding, using unique molecular identifiers to normalize TCRbeta repertoire quantification. TCRdb reprocessing: public reads trimmed at Q25 with fastp, clones called with MiXCR, in-frame beta chains kept. Every distinct CDR3 protein forms one entry, paired with its most common genes and DNA. Present in this sample are hundreds of thousands of distinct CDR3 sequences, roughly 15% of which were seen just once. 1.1% of the sample lies in the top ten. V is pared back by 0 bases and J by 2 bases, with 23 bases lying between the germline termini. CDR1 and CDR2 (DFQATT, SNEGSKA) derive from the germline V gene (reference sequence). Its CDR3 holds 18 amino acids, cysteine through phenylalanine. Only the CDR3 region is kept as DNA, spanning 54 bases read in frame from base 1.

The sequence is built from TRBV20-1 and TRBJ2-7; TRBD2 is a possible D gene, resting on 6 matching bases. This TCR came from a human donor who donated a stem cell graft to a child with acute myeloid leukemia. Material: PBMCs from the stem cell graft donor, obtained from the stem cell graft. The CDR3 amino acid sequence is: CSARDRGVSGRRTYEQYF. The DNA sequence is as follows: TGCAGTGCTAGAGATAGAGGGGTGAGTGGGAGGAGAACCTACGAGCAGTACTTC.